This T cell receptor (beta chain) was obtained from a study of blood T cell repertoires in COVID-19 (TCRdb year 2020). In the study overall: The collaborator samples originated in the United States, Italy and Spain and spanned the acute and convalescent phases of COVID-19. The material from the prospective study consisted of cDNA or gDNA derived from T cells, B-cell-depleted T cells, or PBMCs. The dataset comprised deeply sampled blood TCRbeta repertoires from subjects exposed to, actively infected with, or recovered from COVID-19. The repertoires were released in a freely available public database intended as a resource for research on the immune response to SARS-CoV-2. The samples were drawn from two sources: the first 160 participants of the ongoing ImmuneRACE study, and 950 to 1,500 subjects contributed by 6 global collaborators. Nearly every sample came with metadata listing a de-identified subject ID, COVID-19 status, age in years and sex. Where HLA class I and class II types were available, the types were taken from metadata supplied by the sample provider, not from assay-based typing.

General study outcomes and caveats: The quantity of clinical and demographic metadata differed by source and by participant and was supplied without curation.

Enrolling through a virtual design, the prospective study's participants ranged in age from roughly 18 to 95 years and lived across 24 United States geographic areas. In the prospective study, cohorts were assigned on the basis of participant-reported clinical history obtained from a screening survey and a study questionnaire. For ImmuneRACE Cohort 3, a participant was defined as recovered based on two consecutive negative NP/OP PCR tests, clearance by a healthcare professional, or resolution of symptoms. Mobile phlebotomists in the prospective study collected whole blood, serum and a nasopharyngeal or oropharyngeal swab from every participant. Additional blood draws and questionnaires over an approximately 2-month period could optionally be provided by prospective study participants. Before DNA extraction, blood samples from the prospective study were shipped at room temperature or frozen. TCRbeta CDR3 regions were amplified from genomic DNA by means of the immunoSEQ Assay, a bias-controlled multiplex PCR. As for the authors' bioinformatics: The number of nucleated cells in each sample was estimated by amplification of reference gene primers within the assay. To quantify the absolute abundance of each unique TCRbeta CDR3 rearrangement, sequence reads were collapsed and filtered. For each sample, productive Simpson clonality was calculated as the square root of Simpson's diversity index across productive rearrangements. This is the immuneACCESS table as TCRdb keeps it, with only in-frame sequences that have V and J called. A part of the clones is gone; compared with another copy, unresolved V genes explain less than half, and the rest is unexplained. The DNA was the basis for D and trimming; V, J and clone size are from that table. This sample holds some 490,000 clones; about 88% were observed only once. The top ten constitute just over 8% of the sample.

V is pruned by 4 bases and J by 2 bases, leaving 5 bases of the junction without a gene match. Sequences LGHDT (CDR1) and YNNKEL (CDR2) are obtained from the germline V gene (reference sequence). Its CDR3 holds 15 amino acids, cysteine through phenylalanine. Here the CDR3 DNA is all that survives: 45 bases in frame from base 1. In the case of this clone: This clone's antigen is unknown. Base-call qualities are not available, and no considerably larger clone is one nucleotide away.

This sequence uses TRBV3-1 (or the pseudogene TRBV3-2) and TRBJ1-2; 9 central bases correspond to TRBD1. Sequencing input: PBMCs or T cells enriched from blood (not recorded which). This TCR came from a woman aged 55 to 70 who had recovered from COVID-19. Here the CDR3 is given as CASSRRGTGNYGYTF. The nucleotide sequence reads as follows: TGTGCCAGCAGCCGAAGAGGGACAGGGAACTATGGCTACACCTTC.